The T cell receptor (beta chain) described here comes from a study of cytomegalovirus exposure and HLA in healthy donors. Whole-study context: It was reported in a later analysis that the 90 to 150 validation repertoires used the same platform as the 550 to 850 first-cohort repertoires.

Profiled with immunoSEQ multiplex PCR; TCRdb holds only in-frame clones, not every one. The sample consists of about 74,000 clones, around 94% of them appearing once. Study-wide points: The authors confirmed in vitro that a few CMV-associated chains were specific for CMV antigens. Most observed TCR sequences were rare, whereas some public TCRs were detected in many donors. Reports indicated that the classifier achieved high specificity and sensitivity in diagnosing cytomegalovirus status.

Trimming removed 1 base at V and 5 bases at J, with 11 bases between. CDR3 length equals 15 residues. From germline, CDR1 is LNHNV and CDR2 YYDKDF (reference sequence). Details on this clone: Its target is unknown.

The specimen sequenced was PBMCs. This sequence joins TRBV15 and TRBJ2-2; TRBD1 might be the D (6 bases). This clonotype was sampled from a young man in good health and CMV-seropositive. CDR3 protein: CATSRVPGTTGELFF. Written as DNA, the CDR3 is TGTGCCACCAGCAGAGTTCCAGGGACAACCGGGGAGCTGTTTTTT.